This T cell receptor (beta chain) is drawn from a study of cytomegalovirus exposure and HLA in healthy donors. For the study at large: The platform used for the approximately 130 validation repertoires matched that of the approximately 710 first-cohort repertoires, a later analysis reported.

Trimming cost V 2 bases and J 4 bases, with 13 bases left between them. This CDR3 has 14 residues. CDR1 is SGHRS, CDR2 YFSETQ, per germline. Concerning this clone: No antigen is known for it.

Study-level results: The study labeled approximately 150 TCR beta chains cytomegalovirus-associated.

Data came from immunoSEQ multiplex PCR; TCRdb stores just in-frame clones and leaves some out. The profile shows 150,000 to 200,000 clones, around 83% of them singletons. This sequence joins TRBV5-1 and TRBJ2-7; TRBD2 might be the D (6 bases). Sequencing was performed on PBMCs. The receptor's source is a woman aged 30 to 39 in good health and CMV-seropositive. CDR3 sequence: CASSFIPGVYEQYF. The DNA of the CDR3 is TGCGCCAGCAGCTTTATCCCGGGAGTATACGAGCAGTACTTC.